The 3 T cell receptor beta chains presented below share a single source sample, sequenced in a study of cytomegalovirus exposure and HLA in healthy donors (TCRdb year 2017). Library construction relied on the immunoSEQ multiplex PCR assay. For the multiplex PCR, a mixture combining 60 forward primers for TCR Vbeta segments and 13 reverse primers for TCR Jbeta segments was used. TCRdb stores this immuneACCESS table with in-frame sequences only. Part of the clones is absent; in the studies checked, under half of the shortfall reflects unresolved V genes, and no reason is known for the rest. The sample records under 200,000 clones, approximately 79% of which are singletons. The ten largest clones represent around an eighth of the sample. Specimen: PBMCs. These receptors came from a man in his forties or fifties in good health and CMV-seropositive.

The sample holds a few counts of this clone. The chain employs TRBV11-3 and TRBJ2-3, with a possible D match to TRBD1 (6 bases). The germline V gene encodes CDR1 SGHNT and CDR2 YENEEA. This CDR3 is 16 amino acids long. Trimming removed 5 bases from V and 3 bases from J, with 18 bases in between. The chain's CDR3 is CASSPKGQVRTDTQYF. Written as DNA, the CDR3 is TGTGCCAGCAGCCCTAAGGGACAAGTAAGGACAGATACGCAGTATTTT. The variable domain in full, completed from reference TRBV11-3 and TRBJ2-3, reads EAGVVQSPRYKIIEKKQPVAFWCNPISGHNTLYWYLQNLGQGPELLIRYENEEAVDDSQLPKDRFSAERLKGVDSTLKIQPAELGDSAVYLCASSPKGQVRTDTQYFGPGTRLTVL.

The genes are TRBV7-2 and TRBJ2-2; D gene ambiguous. The germline V gene has CDR1 SGHTA and CDR2 FQGNSA. V lost 1 base and J 5 bases, leaving 11 bases between the germline ends. This CDR3 spans 15 amino acids. CDR3 protein: CASSLGIQMTGELFF. CDR3 bases: TGTGCCAGCAGCTTAGGCATCCAGATGACCGGGGAGCTGTTTTTT. Full variable domain (outside the CDR3, taken from reference TRBV7-2 and TRBJ2-2): GAGVSQSPSNKVTEKGKDVELRCDPISGHTALYWYRQSLGQGLEFLIYFQGNSAPDKSGLPSDRFSAERTGGSVSTLTIQRTQQEDSAVYLCASSLGIQMTGELFFGEGSRLTVL.

This clone has just a few counts. The chain links TRBV9 to TRBJ2-1, with D possibly TRBD2 on 5 matching bases. CDR3 length: 15 amino acids. V lost 3 bases, J lost 5 bases, and 15 bases lay in between. Germline values: CDR1 SGDLS, CDR2 YYNGEE. The CDR3 DNA sequence: TGTGCCAGCAGCGCGCAAAGGGTCGGGGACAATGAGCAGTTCTTC. It codes for CASSAQRVGDNEQFF.